Below are 18 T cell receptor beta chains sequenced from a single sample in a study of blood T cells in healthy people across ages. A second about 6 to 12 cycle PCR used barcoded and J-beta primers. Each CDR3 protein is one row after TCRdb ran MiXCR on the 5' RACE reads. In the table there are 850,000 to 1,100,000 distinct CDR3 sequences, 35% to 45% of which are singletons. The sequencing input was blood. The source of these receptors is a man between 18 and 29 years old in good health.

With regard to this clonotype: The junction departs from germline at one end; a sequencing error may be responsible. This rearrangement joins TRBV6-2 or TRBV6-3 to TRBJ1-6, with D uncertain. Germline CDR1 is MNHEY and CDR2 is SVGEGT. The CDR3 spans 13 residues. CDR3 protein: CASTLTGDSPPHF. The CDR3 bases are TGTGCCAGCACCCTGACCGGAGATTCACCCCCCCACTTT.

This clonotype was seen more than once but under ten times. This sequence joins TRBV28 and TRBJ1-2; D not certain. Per the germline V gene, CDR1 is MDHEN and CDR2 is SYDVKM. The CDR3 has 13 residues. Trimming cost V 5 bases and J 4 bases, with 11 bases left between them. CDR3 DNA sequence: TGTGCCAGCAGTACCCAAGGGCCCTATGGCTACACCTTC. This sequence encodes CASSTQGPYGYTF.

This clonotype has just a few counts. The chain is built from TRBV5-1 and TRBJ1-2; weak D call: TRBD1 (5 bases). Germline-derived CDR1 and CDR2 are SGHRS and YFSETQ. With 0 bases removed from V and 0 bases from J, the gap between germline ends came to 9 bases. The CDR3 covers 15 residues. The CDR3 is CASSLGGEANYGYTF. The CDR3 nucleotides are TGCGCCAGCAGCTTGGGAGGGGAAGCTAACTATGGCTACACCTTC.

The rearrangement links TRBV4-2 to TRBJ2-7; no definite D call. The CDR3 is made up of 17 amino acids. V was trimmed by 0 bases and J by 7 bases, leaving 22 bases between them. Germline V CDR1 and CDR2: LGHNA, YNFKEQ. CDR3 sequence (DNA): TGTGCCAGCAGCCAAGATATCGTACCCGGCCATTACAATGAGCAGTACTTC. Protein: CASSQDIVPGHYNEQYF.

The V call is TRBV5-1, the J call TRBJ2-3; D may be TRBD2 (5 bases). V shed 6 bases and J shed 0 bases, with 14 bases lying between them. The CDR3 sequence is 15 residues long. Germline-derived CDR1 and CDR2 are SGHRS and YFSETQ. CDR3 sequence (DNA): TGCGCCAGCACCTTTGGAGGTTCAAGCACAGATACGCAGTATTTT. Translation: CASTFGGSSTDTQYF. The whole variable domain, filled in from reference TRBV5-1 and TRBJ2-3, reads KAGVTQTPRYLIKTRGQQVTLSCSPISGHRSVSWYQQTPGQGLQFLFEYFSETQRNKGNFPGRFSGRQFSNSRSEMNVSTLELGDSALYLCASTFGGSSTDTQYFGPGTRLTVL.

The genes are TRBV28 and TRBJ1-2, with 8 bases lining up with TRBD1. The ends lost 5 bases at V and 5 bases at J; junction bases unmatched: 13. CDR1 and CDR2 (germline): MDHEN, SYDVKM. The CDR3 runs to 16 residues. CDR3 sequence (DNA): TGTGCCAGCAGTGCGTCGGGACAGGTGTTTTTATATGGCTACACCTTC. As protein: CASSASGQVFLYGYTF.

V gene TRBV7-2 combines with J gene TRBJ2-2, with TRBD1 matching over 9 bases. There are 16 residues in the CDR3. Looked up from germline, CDR1 is SGHTA and CDR2 is FQGNSA. J gave up 1 base and V 6 bases, and 6 bases lay outside the gene matches. The CDR3: CASSSPGQGNTGELFF. CDR3 DNA sequence: TGTGCCAGCAGTTCCCCGGGACAGGGGAACACCGGGGAGCTGTTTTTT.

In its sample, this clonotype was seen a few times. The chain employs TRBV12-3 or TRBV12-4 and TRBJ2-7; D is perhaps TRBD1 (6 bases). Trimming removed 5 bases at V and 5 bases at J, with 13 bases between. The CDR3 extends over 13 amino acids. CDR3 region: CASSGQTRDEQYF. CDR3 DNA sequence: TGTGCCAGCAGTGGACAGACCCGGGACGAGCAGTACTTC.

This clonotype was picked up one time. The V gene is TRBV7-9, the J gene TRBJ1-2; TRBD1 matches 7 bases. The V gene end was trimmed by 0 bases and the J gene end by 4 bases; junction bases not matched to a gene: 8. The CDR3 has 16 residues. Germline values: CDR1 SEHNR, CDR2 FQNEAQ (reference sequence). As DNA, the CDR3 is TGTGCCAGCAGCTTAGCGTCGGGACAGCAAATCTATGGCTACACCTTC. This translates into CASSLASGQQIYGYTF.

This clonotype was seen repeatedly, ten times or more. The chain employs TRBV7-9 and TRBJ2-4; no firm D call. The CDR3 contains 15 residues. With 5 bases removed from V and 2 bases from J, the gap between germline ends came to 13 bases. Germline loops: CDR1 SEHNR, CDR2 FQNEAQ (reference sequence). The CDR3 region has the DNA TGTGCCAGCAGCCTACAAAGCCCTTCCAAAAACATTCAGTACTTC. Translation gives CASSLQSPSKNIQYF.

The rearrangement joins TRBV2 to TRBJ1-5; 10 nucleotides match TRBD1. CDR1 and CDR2 from the germline V gene are SNHLY and FYNNEI. The CDR3 extends over 13 amino acids. J lost 5 bases, V lost 7 bases, and 2 bases had no gene match. CDR3 protein: CASMGQGYQPQHF. CDR3 nucleotide sequence: TGTGCCAGCATGGGACAGGGGTATCAGCCCCAGCATTTT.

V gene TRBV28 combines with J gene TRBJ1-5, with no clear D. V was pared by 5 bases and J by 9 bases, with 11 bases between. CDR3 size: 12 residues. Germline V gene sequence: CDR1 MDHEN, CDR2 SYDVKM. CDR3 amino acids: CASSPGDRPQHF. In DNA, the CDR3 is TGTGCCAGCAGTCCTGGGGATCGGCCCCAGCATTTT.

There are a few counts of this clonotype. V gene TRBV4-1 combines with J gene TRBJ2-4; 7 bases agree with TRBD1. Germline V CDR1 and CDR2: MGHRA, YSYEKL. V trimming: 3 bases; J trimming: 0 bases; junction bases outside the gene matches: 17. The CDR3 length is 20 residues. In DNA, the CDR3 is TGCGCCAGCAGCCACGTACCGGGACAGAAAACAAAAATAGCCAAAAACATTCAGTACTTC. Its protein product is CASSHVPGQKTKIAKNIQYF.

The V gene is TRBV4-1, the J gene TRBJ1-1; TRBD1 aligns across 7 bases. The J segment lost 4 bases and the V segment lost 8 bases, leaving 7 bases of the junction unmatched. Germline V gene sequence: CDR1 MGHRA, CDR2 YSYEKL. This CDR3 contains 13 residues. In DNA form, the CDR3 reads TGCGCCAGCGGGGACAGAGGGAGCACTGAAGCTTTCTTT. Translation gives CASGDRGSTEAFF.

The J gene is TRBJ1-5, the V gene TRBV7-2; perhaps TRBD1 as D (6 bases). The CDR3 consists of 17 residues. V was shortened by 7 bases and J by 1 base, with 20 bases between the two germline ends. Germline-derived CDR1 and CDR2 are SGHTA and FQGNSA. The CDR3 DNA reads TGTGCCAGCATCATACGTACACAGGGAGGGAGCAATCAGCCCCAGCATTTT. Translated, it gives CASIIRTQGGSNQPQHF.

This clonotype was detected only a few times. The genes are TRBV28 and TRBJ1-6, with D possibly TRBD1 on 5 matching bases. Germline V gene sequence: CDR1 MDHEN, CDR2 SYDVKM. This CDR3 is 14 amino acids long. V was shortened by 10 bases and J by 0 bases, with 10 bases between the two germline ends. The CDR3 spells CAIRQGSYNSPLHF. The CDR3 DNA is TGTGCCATTAGGCAGGGCTCCTATAATTCACCCCTCCACTTT.

This clonotype was picked up a small number of times. The chain uses TRBV3-1 and TRBJ1-4, with TRBD1 matching 8 bases. The germline V gene has CDR1 LGHDT and CDR2 YNNKEL (reference sequence). The CDR3 covers 14 residues. The V gene end was trimmed by 4 bases and the J gene end by 6 bases; junction bases not matched to a gene: 4. The CDR3 loop reads CASSPGGLDEKLFF. The DNA for the CDR3 is TGTGCCAGCAGCCCAGGGGGCTTAGATGAAAAACTGTTTTTT.

The J gene is TRBJ1-1, the V gene TRBV6-5, with 7 bases that match TRBD1. Germline V gene lookup returns CDR1 MNHEY and CDR2 SVGAGI. Unmatched junction bases numbered 6, after V lost 7 bases and J lost 4 bases. The CDR3 loop spans 13 amino acids. The CDR3 DNA is TGTGCCAGCACTGAGGGGGCGCGCACTGAAGCTTTCTTT. This sequence encodes CASTEGARTEAFF.